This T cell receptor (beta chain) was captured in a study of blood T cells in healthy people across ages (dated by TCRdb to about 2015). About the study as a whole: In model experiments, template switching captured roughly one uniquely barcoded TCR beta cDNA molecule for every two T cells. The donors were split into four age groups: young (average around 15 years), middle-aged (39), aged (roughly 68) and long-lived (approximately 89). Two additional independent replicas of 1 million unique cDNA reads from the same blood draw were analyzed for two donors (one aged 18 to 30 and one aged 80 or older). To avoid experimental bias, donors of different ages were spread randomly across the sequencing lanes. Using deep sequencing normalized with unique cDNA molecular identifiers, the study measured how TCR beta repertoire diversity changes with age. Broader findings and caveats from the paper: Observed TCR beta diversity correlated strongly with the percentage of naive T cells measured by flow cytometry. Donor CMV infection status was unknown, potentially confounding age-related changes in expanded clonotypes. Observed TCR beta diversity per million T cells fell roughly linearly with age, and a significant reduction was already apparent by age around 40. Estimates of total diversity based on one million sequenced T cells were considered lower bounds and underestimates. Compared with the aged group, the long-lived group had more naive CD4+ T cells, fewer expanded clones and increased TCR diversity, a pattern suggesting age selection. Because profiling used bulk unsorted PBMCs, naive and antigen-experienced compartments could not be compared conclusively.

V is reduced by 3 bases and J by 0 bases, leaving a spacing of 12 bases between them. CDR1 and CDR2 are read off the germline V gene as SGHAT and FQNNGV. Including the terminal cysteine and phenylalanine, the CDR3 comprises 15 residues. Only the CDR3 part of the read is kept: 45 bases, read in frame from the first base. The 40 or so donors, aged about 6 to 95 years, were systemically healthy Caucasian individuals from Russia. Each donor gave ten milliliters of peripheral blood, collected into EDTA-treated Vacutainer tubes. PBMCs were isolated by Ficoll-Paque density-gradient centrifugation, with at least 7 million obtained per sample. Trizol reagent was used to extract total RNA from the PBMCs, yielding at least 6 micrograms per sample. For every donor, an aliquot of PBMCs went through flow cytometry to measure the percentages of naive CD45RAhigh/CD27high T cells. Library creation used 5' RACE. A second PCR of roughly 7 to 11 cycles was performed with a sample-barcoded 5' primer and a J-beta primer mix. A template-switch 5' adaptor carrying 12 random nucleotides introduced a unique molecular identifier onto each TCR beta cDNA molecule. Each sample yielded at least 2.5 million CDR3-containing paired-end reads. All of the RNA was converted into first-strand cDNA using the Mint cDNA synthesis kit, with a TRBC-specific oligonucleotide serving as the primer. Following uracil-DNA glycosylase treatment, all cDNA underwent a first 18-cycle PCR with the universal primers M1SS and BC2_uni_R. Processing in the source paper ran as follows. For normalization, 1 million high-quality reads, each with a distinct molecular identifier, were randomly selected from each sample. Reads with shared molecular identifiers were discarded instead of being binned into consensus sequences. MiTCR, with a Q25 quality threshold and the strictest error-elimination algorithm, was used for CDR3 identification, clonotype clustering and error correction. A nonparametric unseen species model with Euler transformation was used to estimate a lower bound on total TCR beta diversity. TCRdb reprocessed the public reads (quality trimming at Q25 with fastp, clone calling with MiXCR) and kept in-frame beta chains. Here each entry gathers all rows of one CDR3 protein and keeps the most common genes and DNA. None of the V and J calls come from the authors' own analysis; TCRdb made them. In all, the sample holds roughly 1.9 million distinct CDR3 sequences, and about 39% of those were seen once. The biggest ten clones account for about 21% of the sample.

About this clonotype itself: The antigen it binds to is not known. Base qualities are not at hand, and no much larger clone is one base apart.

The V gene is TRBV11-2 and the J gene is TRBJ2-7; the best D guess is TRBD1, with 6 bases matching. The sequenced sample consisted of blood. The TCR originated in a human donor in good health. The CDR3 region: CASSFRTVSSYEQYF. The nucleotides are TGTGCCAGCAGCTTCAGGACAGTGAGCTCCTACGAGCAGTACTTC.